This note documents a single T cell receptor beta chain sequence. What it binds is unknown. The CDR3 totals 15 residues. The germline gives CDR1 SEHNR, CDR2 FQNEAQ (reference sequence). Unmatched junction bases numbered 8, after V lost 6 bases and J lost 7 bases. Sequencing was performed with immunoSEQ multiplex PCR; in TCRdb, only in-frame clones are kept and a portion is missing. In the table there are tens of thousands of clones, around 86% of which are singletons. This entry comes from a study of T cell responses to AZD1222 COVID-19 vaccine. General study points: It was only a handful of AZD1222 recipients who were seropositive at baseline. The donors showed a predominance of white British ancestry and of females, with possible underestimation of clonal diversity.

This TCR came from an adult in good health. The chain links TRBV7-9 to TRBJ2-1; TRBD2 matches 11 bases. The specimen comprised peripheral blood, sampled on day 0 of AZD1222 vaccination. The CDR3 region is CASRRSGRAKNEQFF. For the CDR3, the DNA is TGTGCCAGCAGGCGTAGCGGGAGGGCTAAAAATGAGCAGTTCTTC.